The 16 T cell receptor beta chains reported below all come from one sample, sequenced in a study of blood T cells in healthy people across ages. A second PCR of about 7 to 11 cycles used a sample-barcoded 5' primer and a J-beta primer mix. Each CDR3 protein gets one entry after TCRdb re-called the 5' RACE reads with MiXCR. The table shows about 1.4 million distinct CDR3 sequences, with around 59% occurring only once. The sequenced sample was blood. All receptors come from a young man in good health.

V and J are TRBV20-1 and TRBJ1-5; 7 bases match TRBD1. The ends lost 4 bases at V and 3 bases at J; junction bases unmatched: 6. This CDR3 is 14 amino acids long. CDR1 and CDR2 from the germline V gene are DFQATT and SNEGSKA (reference sequence). CDR3 region: CSAIQGVNNQPQHF. CDR3 coding DNA: TGCAGTGCTATCCAGGGGGTTAACAATCAGCCCCAGCATTTT.

J is TRBJ2-7 and V is TRBV10-3; D is possibly TRBD1 (6 bases). V lost 6 bases to trimming and J lost 3 bases, with 18 bases between them. CDR1 is ENHRY, CDR2 SYGVKD, per germline. This CDR3 is 15 amino acids long. CDR3 protein: CAISGLDRIYYEQYF. The DNA for the CDR3 is TGTGCCATCAGCGGACTCGACAGGATCTACTACGAGCAGTACTTC.

This rearrangement joins TRBV7-9 to TRBJ2-1; tentative D call: TRBD1 (6 bases). The assigned J gene may be wrong: the sequence end matches TRBJ2-7 better. This CDR3 has 13 amino acids. CDR1 and CDR2 (germline): SEHNR, FQNEAQ (reference sequence). The CDR3 DNA is TGTGCCAGCAGCGCTCAGGGGCTTTACGAGCAGTACTTC. Translating gives CASSAQGLYEQYF.

The rearrangement joins TRBV7-2 to TRBJ1-3; D may be TRBD1 (5 bases). The CDR3 has 18 amino acids. Trimming took off 1 base at V and 0 bases at J, with 16 bases between the two ends. Germline V gene sequence: CDR1 SGHTA, CDR2 FQGNSA. CDR3 sequence (DNA): TGTGCCAGCAGCTTAGTAAGCGGGGCCCCCAGCTCTGGAAACACCATATATTTT. It is translated as CASSLVSGAPSSGNTIYF.

This chain uses TRBV29-1 with TRBJ1-1; 8 nucleotides agree with TRBD1. Looked up from germline, CDR1 is SQVTM and CDR2 is ANQGSEA. Trimming removed 3 bases from V and 1 base from J; junction bases left unmatched: 1. This CDR3 spans 13 amino acids. In nucleotides, the CDR3 is TGCAGCGTTGACACAGGGGGGAACACTGAAGCTTTCTTT. Protein sequence: CSVDTGGNTEAFF.

The chain couples TRBV20-1 to TRBJ1-1, with 7 bases identical to TRBD1. CDR1 is DFQATT, CDR2 SNEGSKA, per germline (reference sequence). The CDR3 covers 15 residues. J lost 2 bases, V lost 6 bases, and 12 bases had no gene match. In nucleotides, the CDR3 is TGCAGTGCCAAACACCCGACAGGGTTTAACACTGAAGCTTTCTTT. Its protein product is CSAKHPTGFNTEAFF.

V is TRBV6-2 or TRBV6-3 and J is TRBJ2-1; the match to TRBD1 covers 7 bases. Germline V lookup: CDR1 MNHEY, CDR2 SVGEGT. The V segment lost 3 bases and the J segment 14 bases; nucleotides outside the gene matches: 7. The CDR3 runs 12 residues. The CDR3 bases are TGTGCCAGCAGTTATTCCGGACAGGCCGAGTTCTTC. Translating it yields CASSYSGQAEFF.

V usage is TRBV30 and J usage is TRBJ2-7; TRBD1 agrees at 10 bases. Per germline, CDR1 GTSNPN and CDR2 SVGIG (reference sequence). This CDR3 is 14 amino acids long. The V segment lost 2 bases and the J segment 6 bases; nucleotides outside the gene matches: 7. The CDR3 sequence: CAWSTGTGACEQYF. For the CDR3, the DNA is TGTGCCTGGAGTACCGGGACAGGGGCCTGCGAGCAGTACTTC.

The chain joins TRBV27 to TRBJ2-1; 10 bases are shared with TRBD1. CDR1 is MNHEY, CDR2 SMNVEV, per germline (reference sequence). CDR3 length: 16 amino acids. The trim removed 3 bases at V and 6 bases at J, leaving 8 bases unmatched. CDR3 sequence (DNA): TGTGCCAGCAGTTTCGACGCCGGGACAGGGGTCAATGAGCAGTTCTTC. This gives the protein CASSFDAGTGVNEQFF.

The genes are TRBV4-1 and TRBJ2-7, with 8 bases lining up with TRBD2. The trim removed 4 bases at V and 4 bases at J, leaving 9 bases unmatched. The CDR3 loop spans 15 amino acids. The germline CDR1 and CDR2 sequences are MGHRA and YSYEKL. CDR3 sequence reads: CASSPRGSGMYEQYF. The CDR3 DNA sequence: TGCGCCAGCAGCCCTCGGGGTAGCGGGATGTACGAGCAGTACTTC.

V gene TRBV10-3 combines with J gene TRBJ1-2, with 8 bases aligning to TRBD1. The CDR3 is 12 residues long. V was pared by 7 bases and J by 6 bases, with 4 bases of the junction left unmatched. The germline V gene encodes CDR1 ENHRY and CDR2 SYGVKD. CDR3 coding DNA: TGTGCCATCAACAGGGGGGAGGATGGCTACACCTTC. It codes for CAINRGEDGYTF.

This clonotype was seen just once. V is TRBV5-1 and J is TRBJ2-3; perhaps TRBD1 as D (6 bases). Trimming shortened V by 3 bases and J by 0 bases, and 11 bases separated the two germline ends. Germline V gives CDR1 SGHRS, CDR2 YFSETQ. CDR3 length: 15 amino acids. CDR3 in amino acids: CASSWGTTSTDTQYF. The CDR3 nucleotides read TGCGCCAGCAGCTGGGGGACAACTAGCACAGATACGCAGTATTTT.

The rearrangement links TRBV7-2 to TRBJ2-5; 9 bases map to TRBD2. CDR1 is SGHTA and CDR2 is FQGNSA in the germline V gene. After removal of 1 base from V and 5 bases from J, the junction contained 17 bases not matched to a gene. The CDR3 spans 19 residues. CDR3 sequence: CASSLGVWAGGPIEETQYF. CDR3 in DNA: TGTGCCAGCAGCTTAGGCGTATGGGCGGGGGGGCCGATAGAGGAGACCCAGTACTTC.

J is TRBJ2-3 and V is TRBV7-2; 11 nucleotides align to TRBD2. V gave up 1 base and J gave up 2 bases; unmatched junction bases: 8. Germline-derived CDR1 and CDR2 are SGHTA and FQGNSA. The CDR3 covers 18 residues. DNA of the CDR3: TGTGCCAGCAGCTTAGGTCCTGGGACTAGCGGTGTCACAGATACGCAGTATTTT. This sequence encodes CASSLGPGTSGVTDTQYF. Full variable domain (remainder filled in from reference TRBV7-2 and TRBJ2-3): GAGVSQSPSNKVTEKGKDVELRCDPISGHTALYWYRQSLGQGLEFLIYFQGNSAPDKSGLPSDRFSAERTGGSVSTLTIQRTQQEDSAVYLCASSLGPGTSGVTDTQYFGPGTRLTVL.

This chain joins TRBV7-6 and TRBJ2-3; either TRBD1 or TRBD2 may fit D (5 bases each). V dropped 1 base and J dropped 6 bases, with 11 bases sitting between them. Germline V lookup: CDR1 SGHVS, CDR2 FNYEAQ. CDR3 length equals 14 residues. CDR3 region: CASSLVTGLDTQYF. DNA for the CDR3: TGTGCCAGCAGCTTAGTCACGGGGCTGGATACGCAGTATTTT.

The chain carries TRBV11-2 and TRBJ2-7; TRBD1 matches at 7 bases. CDR1 is SGHAT, CDR2 FQNNGV, per germline. This CDR3 contains 15 residues. Losses at the gene ends were 5 bases for V and 6 bases for J; bases not matched to a gene: 13. CDR3 coding DNA: TGTGCCAGCAGCGGACGGGACAGATATTCTTTCGAGCAGTACTTC. As protein: CASSGRDRYSFEQYF.